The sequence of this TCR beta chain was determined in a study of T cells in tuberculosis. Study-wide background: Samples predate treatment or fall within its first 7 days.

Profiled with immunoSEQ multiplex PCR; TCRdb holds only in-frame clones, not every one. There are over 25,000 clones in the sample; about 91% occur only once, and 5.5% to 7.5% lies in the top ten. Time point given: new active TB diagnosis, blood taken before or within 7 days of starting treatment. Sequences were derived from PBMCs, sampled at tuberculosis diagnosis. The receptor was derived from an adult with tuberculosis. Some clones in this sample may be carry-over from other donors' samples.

CDR3 in amino acids: CASSFFGTEAFF. The CDR3 DNA reads as TGTGCCAGCAGCTTTTTCGGCACTGAAGCTTTCTTT. This chain joins TRBV13 and TRBJ1-1; D gene unclear. The CDR3 contains 12 residues. V lost 3 bases and J lost 4, with 6 bases in between. Germline assignment: CDR1 PRHDT and CDR2 FYEKMQ (reference sequence).